A selection of T cell receptor beta chains follows, all from one sample in a study of breast tumors, draining lymph nodes, adjacent tissues. TCRdb called the multiplex PCR reads again in MiXCR, with one record for every CDR3 protein. The sample carries 100,000 to 150,000 distinct CDR3 sequences, just under 20% recorded once. The sample comprised axillary lymph node tissue. All receptors derive from a female donor with breast cancer. Some clones in this sample may be carry-over from other donors' samples. The CDR3 runs from the conserved cysteine through the conserved F or W. The order of the fields is J gene, V gene, clone size, D gene, CDR3 protein, CDR3 DNA. A D gene is named only where the DNA matches it firmly. Size is omitted from some rows. Given values are once, few, many or a class for expanded clones.

TRBJ2-5	TRBV28	few	-	CASSGSQETQYF	TGTGCCAGCAGTGGTAGCCAAGAGACCCAGTACTTC
TRBJ1-2	TRBV10-3	many	-	CAISDMARGYGYTF	TGTGCCATCAGTGACATGGCCCGCGGTTATGGCTACACCTTC
TRBJ1-1	TRBV2	-	TRBD1	CASSRQGAKDTEAFF	TGTGCCAGCAGTAGACAGGGGGCAAAGGACACTGAAGCTTTCTTT
TRBJ2-2	TRBV2	many	-	CASSARQEPGELFF	TGTGCCAGCAGTGCCCGACAGGAACCCGGGGAGCTGTTTTTT
TRBJ1-3	TRBV29-1	many	TRBD1	CSVKGQGSTIYF	TGCAGCGTGAAGGGACAGGGGTCCACCATATATTTT
TRBJ1-3	TRBV6-1	-	-	CASSEAGPSGDTIYF	TGTGCCAGCAGTGAAGCGGGGCCCTCTGGAGACACCATATATTTT
TRBJ2-1	TRBV29-1	-	TRBD2	CSVEGGLVGYEQFF	TGCAGCGTTGAAGGAGGACTAGTCGGCTATGAGCAGTTCTTC
TRBJ2-1	TRBV11-2	many	-	CASSLDWRENEQFF	TGTGCCAGCAGCTTAGATTGGCGGGAAAATGAGCAGTTCTTC
TRBJ1-6	TRBV27	many	-	CASSPDGINSPLHF	TGTGCCAGCAGTCCGGACGGAATAAATTCACCCCTCCACTTT
TRBJ2-7	TRBV28	many	-	CASSLGGASSYEQYF	TGTGCCAGCAGTTTAGGAGGGGCGTCCTCCTACGAGCAGTACTTC
TRBJ2-5	TRBV5-1	many	-	CASSYEETQYF	TGCGCCAGCAGCTATGAAGAGACCCAGTACTTC
TRBJ2-5	TRBV6-1	many	TRBD2	CASSVGGGRSETQYF	TGTGCCAGCAGTGTCGGGGGGGGCCGGTCAGAGACCCAGTACTTC
TRBJ2-3	TRBV20-1	many	TRBD2	CSAGTSGSWGDTQYF	TGCAGTGCTGGTACTAGCGGGAGTTGGGGGGATACGCAGTATTTT
TRBJ1-5	TRBV7-8	many	TRBD1	CASSPGQASNQPQHF	TGTGCCAGCAGCCCAGGACAGGCTAGCAATCAGCCCCAGCATTTT
TRBJ2-3	TRBV20-1	many	-	CSAYPRQSSSTDTQYF	TGCAGTGCTTACCCCAGACAGTCGTCTAGCACAGATACGCAGTATTTT
TRBJ1-3	TRBV18	-	-	CASSPPGGSGNTTYF	TGTGCCAGCTCACCACCGGGGGGCTCTGGAAACACCACATATTTT
TRBJ2-2	TRBV5-6	few	TRBD2	CASSLRTSGRFYTGELFF	TGTGCCAGCAGCTTAAGGACTAGCGGGAGGTTTTACACCGGGGAGCTGTTTTTT
TRBJ1-5	TRBV12-3/TRBV12-4	many	TRBD1	CASTIGTEWDQPQHF	TGTGCCAGCACCATCGGGACAGAGTGGGATCAGCCCCAGCATTTT
TRBJ2-2	TRBV6-5	many	TRBD2	CASGRLAGDLGELFF	TGTGCCAGTGGTCGACTAGCGGGAGATCTTGGGGAGCTGTTTTTT
TRBJ2-1	TRBV2	many	TRBD1	CASRGQGVGEQFF	TGTGCCAGCAGGGGACAGGGAGTGGGTGAGCAGTTCTTC
TRBJ2-3	TRBV12-3/TRBV12-4	many	TRBD2	CASSFPREGRTDTQYF	TGTGCCAGCAGTTTCCCCCGGGAGGGCCGCACAGATACGCAGTATTTT
TRBJ1-2	TRBV5-6	many	-	CASSLLVGTNYGYTF	TGTGCCAGCAGCTTGCTGGTAGGGACTAACTATGGCTACACCTTC
TRBJ2-1	TRBV20-1	many	-	CSAPAGVPLGAYNEQFF	TGCAGTGCCCCCGCAGGGGTCCCGCTAGGTGCCTACAATGAGCAGTTCTTC
TRBJ1-5	TRBV7-2	many	-	CASSLSPNQPQHF	TGTGCCAGCAGCTTAAGTCCTAATCAGCCCCAGCATTTT
TRBJ2-7	TRBV2	many	TRBD1	CASSEGQGAFGQYF	TGTGCCAGCAGTGAGGGGCAGGGGGCTTTTGGGCAGTACTTC
TRBJ1-5	TRBV15	many	-	CATSRDLQENQPQHF	TGTGCCACCAGCAGAGACCTACAGGAAAATCAGCCCCAGCATTTT